This TCR beta chain was identified in a study of persistence of HIV-infected CD4 T cells. The CDR3 has 17 amino acids. Germline V CDR1 and CDR2: SGHVS, FQNEAQ. The V and J ends lost 5 bases and 0 bases, in that order; junction bases with no gene match: 6. Overall study results and limits: Degenerate expanded CDR3beta sequences were enriched among CMV- and Gag-responding cells. CMV- and Gag-responding cells had lower TCRbeta richness than CD3/CD28-responding cells.

A remark on this clone: Its antigen is unidentified.

Sequencing used immunoSEQ version 4 in survey mode. Some clones are missing from TCRdb's copy, which holds only in-frame ones; the method was immunoSEQ multiplex PCR. This table has more than 25,000 clones, around 73% appearing once. Lysates of CMV-infected fibroblasts at approximately 9.6 ug/mL stimulated these cells. Sorted nonresponding memory CD4+ T cells were CD40L-negative, CD69-negative, CD45RO-high. Before stimulation, PBMCs underwent CD8+ T cell depletion. The V gene is TRBV7-8, the J gene TRBJ2-3, with 12 bases that match TRBD2. The TCR comes from an adult woman with HIV who was CMV-seropositive. The source material was CD4+ T cells sorted from PBMCs after roughly 18-hour stimulation, sampled from a patient who received antiretroviral therapy. In nucleotides, the CDR3 is TGTGCCAGCAGCCGCCGGACTAGCGGGACTAGCACAGATACGCAGTATTTT. Translated: CASSRRTSGTSTDTQYF.